The 24 T cell receptor beta chains reported below all come from one sample, sequenced in a study of metastatic and nonmetastatic thyroid tumors (dated by TCRdb to 2019 to 2021). Libraries came from PCR. Sequencing was carried out with an Illumina HiSeq 4000. TCRdb applied fastp at Q25 and MiXCR to the public reads, then kept only in-frame beta chains. The sample includes roughly 15,000 clones, with 9.5% to 15% observed a single time. Of the sample, 13% to 15% falls within the top ten clones. No patient had received any treatment before thyroid surgery. The sample comprised blood. The source is a female donor with papillary thyroid cancer or a benign thyroid nodule (not recorded which). Some clones in this sample may be carry-over from other donors' samples.

This clone has more than one count but fewer than ten. The chain is built from TRBV5-4 and TRBJ2-1; D might be TRBD1 or TRBD2, each matching 7 bases. This CDR3 is 15 amino acids long. The germline CDR1 and CDR2 sequences are SGHNT and YYREEE (reference sequence). The V gene lost 4 bases and the J gene lost 3 bases, with 14 bases spanning the gap. CDR3 residues: CASSGRGGDYNEQFF. In DNA, the CDR3 is TGTGCCAGCAGCGGCAGGGGGGGGGACTACAATGAGCAGTTCTTC.

On this clone: This may stem from a read error, because a much larger clone lies one nucleotide away. The chain couples TRBV7-9 to TRBJ2-5; TRBD2 matches at 8 bases. From germline, CDR1 is SEHNR and CDR2 FQNEAQ (reference sequence). This CDR3 is built from 15 residues. For the CDR3, the DNA is TGTGCCAGCAGCTTAGATGGGACTAGTGGAGAGACCCAGCACTTC. Its translation is CASSLDGTSGETQHF. The full variable domain, in which reference TRBV7-9 and TRBJ2-5 provide the parts outside the CDR3, is DTGVSQNPRHKITKRGQNVTFRCDPISEHNRLYWYRQTLGQGPEFLTYFQNEAQLEKSRLLSDRFSAERPKGSFSTLEIQRTEQGDSAMYLCASSLDGTSGETQHFGPGTRLLVL.

By sample share, this clone is medium-sized. The rearrangement joins TRBV6-1 to TRBJ2-7; D call uncertain. V was pared by 2 bases and J by 5 bases, with 7 bases between. Germline V gene lookup returns CDR1 MNHNS and CDR2 SASEGT. The CDR3 is made up of 12 amino acids. The CDR3 loop is CASSEFTDEQYF. CDR3 in DNA: TGTGCCAGCAGTGAATTTACAGACGAGCAGTACTTC.

The chain links TRBV5-8 to TRBJ2-1, with 8 positions matching TRBD2. Germline values: CDR1 SGHTS, CDR2 YDEGEE. V gave up 0 bases and J gave up 3 bases; unmatched junction bases: 2. The CDR3 is 15 amino acids. The CDR3, as DNA: TGTGCCAGCAGCTTGGGTAGCGGGAACTACAATGAGCAGTTCTTC. Protein sequence: CASSLGSGNYNEQFF.

This clone has ten or more counts. This rearrangement joins TRBV11-2 to TRBJ2-1; D not resolved. V lost 5 bases and J 5 bases, leaving 10 bases between the germline ends. Germline lookup yields CDR1 SGHAT and CDR2 FQNNGV. The CDR3 has 13 residues. CDR3 in amino acids: CASSTTSNNEQFF. The CDR3 region has the DNA TGTGCCAGCAGCACGACCAGTAACAATGAGCAGTTCTTC.

This clone was seen repeatedly, ten times or more. The rearrangement links TRBV20-1 to TRBJ2-2; the D gene is possibly TRBD2 (7 bases). Per germline, CDR1 DFQATT and CDR2 SNEGSKA (reference sequence). The V end lost 3 bases, the J end lost 3 bases, and 17 bases lay between the germline ends. This CDR3 spans 16 amino acids. The CDR3 spells CSARGGGRADTGELFF. The CDR3 DNA sequence: TGCAGTGCTAGGGGGGGCGGGAGAGCGGACACCGGGGAGCTGTTTTTT.

There are a few counts of this clone. This rearrangement joins TRBV28 to TRBJ2-3, with D unresolved. The CDR3 sequence is 14 residues long. V shed 5 bases and J shed 0 bases, with 9 bases lying between them. CDR1 is MDHEN and CDR2 is SYDVKM in the germline V gene. The CDR3 DNA reads TGTGCCAGCAGTCCGCGAACCAGCACAGATACGCAGTATTTT. Translating gives CASSPRTSTDTQYF.

In regard to this clone: One end of the junction is discordant with germline, which a read error may explain. The CDR3 sequence is CAISLAPVSPGANVLTF. CDR3 in DNA: TGTGCCATCAGCTTAGCACCAGTGTCGCCTGGGGCCAACGTCCTGACTTTC. The chain has TRBV7-2 and TRBJ2-6; D call uncertain. The V gene's germline CDR1 is SGHTA and CDR2 FQGNSA. This CDR3 comprises 17 residues.

This clone was detected ten times or more. The chain employs TRBV7-9 and TRBJ1-1, with 7 positions matching TRBD1. Per the germline V gene, CDR1 is SEHNR and CDR2 is FQNEAQ (reference sequence). The CDR3 has 13 amino acids. V was clipped by 1 base and J by 8 bases; unmatched bases: 4. This CDR3 is CASSLDLTGEAFF. CDR3 bases: TGTGCCAGCAGCTTAGATCTGACAGGGGAAGCTTTCTTT.

At least ten counts were recorded for this clone. The chain couples TRBV19 to TRBJ2-1; 12 nucleotides agree with TRBD2. The CDR3 has 16 amino acids. The germline gives CDR1 LNHDA, CDR2 SQIVND (reference sequence). With V trimmed by 3 bases and J by 8 bases, 8 bases remained unmatched. In DNA, the CDR3 is TGTGCCAGTAGTATTAGACTAGCGGGGGTCGAGGATGAGCAGTTCTTC. Its protein is CASSIRLAGVEDEQFF.

This chain joins TRBV20-1 and TRBJ2-6; D perhaps matches TRBD2 (7 bases). Between the trimmed V and J ends, which lost 3 bases and 1 base, there was a span of 22 bases. The germline V gene has CDR1 DFQATT and CDR2 SNEGSKA (reference sequence). The CDR3 totals 19 residues. CDR3 region: CSASRLAGAGMSGANVLTF. CDR3 bases: TGCAGTGCTAGTCGTCTCGCGGGGGCGGGGATGTCTGGGGCCAACGTCCTGACTTTC.

This clone was seen more than once but under ten times. The CDR3 DNA sequence: TGTGCCATCAGTGTCAGCGGTGAAGAGACCCAGTACTTC. Residues: CAISVSGEETQYF. The chain combines TRBV10-3 with TRBJ2-5; the D gene is possibly TRBD2 (5 bases). With 4 bases removed from V and 3 bases from J, the gap between germline ends came to 9 bases. CDR3 length equals 13 residues. CDR1 is ENHRY, CDR2 SYGVKD, per germline.

This clone was seen a handful of times. The V and J genes are TRBV28 and TRBJ1-4; D not resolved. The CDR3 loop spans 14 amino acids. V lost 1 base to trimming and J lost 8 bases, with 11 bases between them. The germline V gene has CDR1 MDHEN and CDR2 SYDVKM. The CDR3 DNA is TGTGCCAGCAGTTTATACGGAGAGGACGAAAAACTGTTTTTT. Translating it yields CASSLYGEDEKLFF.

By share of the sample, this clone is medium-sized. The chain uses TRBV6-1 and TRBJ2-1, with a weak D call TRBD1 (5 bases). The length of the CDR3 is 14 residues. Trimming left V 3 bases short and J 2 bases short, with 8 bases between. Germline CDR1 reads MNHNS; CDR2 reads SASEGT. This CDR3 reads CASSDETAYNEQFF. In nucleotides, the CDR3 is TGTGCCAGCAGTGACGAGACAGCCTACAATGAGCAGTTCTTC.

This clone was observed many times. The chain combines TRBV9 with TRBJ1-4, with D maybe TRBD1 (5 bases). CDR1 and CDR2 from the germline V gene are SGDLS and YYNGEE. Trimming left V 3 bases short and J 11 bases short, with 26 bases between. The CDR3 contains 17 residues. The CDR3, as DNA: TGTGCCAGCAGCGCCCCGTCGGGGGGAGATGGTGTCAATAAACTGTTTTTT. It translates to CASSAPSGGDGVNKLFF.

This clone rates as medium-sized. The chain couples TRBV6-1 to TRBJ2-7; 7 positions match TRBD2. The CDR3 consists of 14 residues. Germline loops: CDR1 MNHNS, CDR2 SASEGT. The J segment lost 2 bases and the V segment lost 7 bases, leaving 8 bases of the junction unmatched. The CDR3, as DNA: TGTGCCAGCACTCATGGGGGGGGAACCTACGAGCAGTACTTC. Protein product: CASTHGGGTYEQYF.

By frequency in the sample, this clone is medium-sized. The chain combines TRBV30 with TRBJ1-2; tentatively, D is TRBD1 (5 bases). The CDR3 is 15 residues long. From germline, CDR1 is GTSNPN and CDR2 SVGIG (reference sequence). V shed 4 bases and J shed 4 bases, with 19 bases lying between them. The CDR3 protein is CAWKQVGGNSYGYTF. Here the CDR3 DNA reads TGTGCCTGGAAACAAGTGGGGGGTAATAGCTATGGCTACACCTTC.

This clone is labeled as medium-sized (0.01 to 0.1%). DNA for the CDR3: TGTGCCAGCAGTTACTCGATCGAGGGTCAGCCCCAGCATTTT. Its translation is CASSYSIEGQPQHF. The chain uses TRBV6-5 and TRBJ1-5; no clear D. CDR1 is MNHEY and CDR2 is SVGAGI in the germline V gene. CDR3 length: 14 amino acids. Trimming stripped 0 bases from V and 6 bases from J, with 9 bases between.

In this sample, this clone turned up many times. Other DNA sequences within the sample encode an identical CDR3. J is TRBJ2-1 and V is TRBV29-1; 7 bases are a match to TRBD2. This CDR3 has 17 residues. V was clipped by 0 bases and J by 6 bases; unmatched bases: 14. The V gene's germline CDR1 is SQVTM and CDR2 ANQGSEA. The DNA for the CDR3 is TGCAGCGTTGAAGATGGGGAGGGAGGCAACTACCTCAATGAGCAGTTCTTC. Its protein is CSVEDGEGGNYLNEQFF.

By proportion, this clone is medium-sized. The chain couples TRBV10-3 to TRBJ2-3; 8 bases line up with TRBD1. The junction had 3 bases not matched to a gene; V was cut back by 0 bases and J by 1 base. From germline, CDR1 is ENHRY and CDR2 SYGVKD. CDR3 size: 16 residues. The CDR3, as DNA: TGTGCCATCAGTGAGTCCCCGGGACAGGGCACAGATACGCAGTATTTT. Residues: CAISESPGQGTDTQYF.

The sample holds many counts of this clone. The chain is built from TRBV5-1 and TRBJ2-1; 11 bases agree with TRBD2. V gave up 4 bases and J gave up 14 bases; unmatched junction bases: 14. Germline loops: CDR1 SGHRS, CDR2 YFSETQ. There are 15 residues in the CDR3. CDR3 nucleotides: TGCGCCAGCAGCCAAGAGATAGCGGGAGGGCGAGCTAAGTTCTTC. Its protein is CASSQEIAGGRAKFF.

This clone has at least ten counts. V gene TRBV12-3 or TRBV12-4 combines with J gene TRBJ1-4; 7 bases map to TRBD1. The CDR3 consists of 15 residues. V dropped 3 bases and J dropped 3; count of bases not matched to a gene: 4. The CDR3 loop reads CASSFAGGPNEKLFF. In nucleotides, the CDR3 is TGTGCCAGCAGTTTCGCAGGGGGGCCTAATGAAAAACTGTTTTTT.

This clone occurred many times. The chain has TRBV5-1 and TRBJ2-3, with D perhaps TRBD2 (5 bases). The CDR3 has 15 amino acids. Germline V gene lookup returns CDR1 SGHRS and CDR2 YFSETQ. Between the trimmed V and J ends, which lost 0 bases and 0 bases, there was a span of 8 bases. CDR3 sequence reads: CASSLEGVSTDTQYF. The CDR3 nucleotides read TGCGCCAGCAGCTTGGAGGGAGTTAGCACAGATACGCAGTATTTT.

This clone was picked up many times. The CDR3 region has the DNA TGCGCCAGCAGCCAAGAAATCGGACTAGCGGGGAGCCCTGTTTTCGAGCAGTACTTC. It translates to CASSQEIGLAGSPVFEQYF. The chain couples TRBV4-1 to TRBJ2-7, with 12 bases lining up with TRBD2. Germline CDR1 reads MGHRA; CDR2 reads YSYEKL. The CDR3 is made up of 19 amino acids. The junction had 15 bases not matched to a gene; V was cut back by 0 bases and J by 6 bases.